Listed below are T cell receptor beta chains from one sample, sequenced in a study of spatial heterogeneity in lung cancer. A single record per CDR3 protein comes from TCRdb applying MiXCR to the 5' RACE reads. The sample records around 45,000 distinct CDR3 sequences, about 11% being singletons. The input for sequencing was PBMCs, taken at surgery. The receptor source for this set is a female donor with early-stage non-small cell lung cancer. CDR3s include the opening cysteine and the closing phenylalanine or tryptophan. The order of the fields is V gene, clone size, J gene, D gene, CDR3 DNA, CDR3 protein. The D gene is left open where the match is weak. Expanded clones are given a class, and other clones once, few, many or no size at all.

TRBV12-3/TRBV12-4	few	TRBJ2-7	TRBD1	TGTGCCAGCAGCAAAGGGGGACAGTTCTACGAGCAGTACTTC	CASSKGGQFYEQYF
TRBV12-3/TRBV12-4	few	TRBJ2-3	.	TGTGCCAGCAGCCGCCTGGGGGGATCGGATACGCAGTATTTT	CASSRLGGSDTQYF
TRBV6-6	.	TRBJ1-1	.	TGTGCCACCCAACGGGGGAACACTGAAGCTTTCTTT	CATQRGNTEAFF
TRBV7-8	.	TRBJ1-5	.	TGTGCCAGCAGCTCGATCAGCCAGCCCCAGCATTTT	CASSSISQPQHF
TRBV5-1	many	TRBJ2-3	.	TGCGCCAGCAGCCGGGCGAGTAGCACAGATACGCAGTATTTT	CASSRASSTDTQYF
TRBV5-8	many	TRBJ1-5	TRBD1	TGTGCCAGCAGCCCGACAGGGAATCAGCCCCAGCATTTT	CASSPTGNQPQHF
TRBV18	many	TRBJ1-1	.	TGTGCCAGCTCACCCCCAGGGATGGGGACCACTGAAGCTTTCTTT	CASSPPGMGTTEAFF
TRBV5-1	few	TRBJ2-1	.	TGCGCCAGCAGCTTGGTTGGGGTTGGGCAGTACAATGAGCAGTTCTTC	CASSLVGVGQYNEQFF
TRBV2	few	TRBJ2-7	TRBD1	TGTGCCAGCAGTAGGGGACAGCTCGGGCAGTACTTC	CASSRGQLGQYF
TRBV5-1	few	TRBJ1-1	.	TGCGCCAGCAGCAAGGACGGAGAGGCGAACACTGAAGCTTTCTTT	CASSKDGEANTEAFF
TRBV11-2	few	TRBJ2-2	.	TGTGCCAGCAGCTCAAGAATCACCGGGGAGCTGTTTTTT	CASSSRITGELFF
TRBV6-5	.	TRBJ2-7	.	TGTGCCAGCAGTTCGATAGGAGGCTACGAGCAGTACTTC	CASSSIGGYEQYF
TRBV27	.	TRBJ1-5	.	TGTGCCAGCAGTCCAACGGGTCGGGGGGCGAATCAGCCCCAGCATTTT	CASSPTGRGANQPQHF
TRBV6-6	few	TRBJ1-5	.	TGTGCCAGCAGTTACGAGGTCCCAGAGTTTAGCAATCAGCCCCAGCATTTT	CASSYEVPEFSNQPQHF
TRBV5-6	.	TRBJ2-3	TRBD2	TGTGCCAGCAGCTCGGGACTACGTGGGGCAGATACGCAGTATTTT	CASSSGLRGADTQYF
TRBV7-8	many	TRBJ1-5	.	TGTGCCAGCAGCCCTTACAGGGTTACGAACAATCAGCCCCAGCATTTT	CASSPYRVTNNQPQHF
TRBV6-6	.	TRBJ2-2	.	TGTGCCAGCAGTCCCCGTCTAGCCTCGACCACCGGGGAGCTGTTTTTT	CASSPRLASTTGELFF
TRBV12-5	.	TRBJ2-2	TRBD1	TGTGCTAGTGGTCGGACAGGGTTGGAGCTGTTTTTT	CASGRTGLELFF
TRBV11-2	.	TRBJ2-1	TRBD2	TGTGCCAGCAGCTTCACACTAGCGGGGGGGCGGTATGAGCAGTTCTTC	CASSFTLAGGRYEQFF
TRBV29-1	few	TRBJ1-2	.	TGCAGCATACCAGGGAGGTATGGCTACACCTTC	CSIPGRYGYTF
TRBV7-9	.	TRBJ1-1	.	TGTGCCAGCAGTGCTACAGAGAACACTGAAGCTTTCTTT	CASSATENTEAFF
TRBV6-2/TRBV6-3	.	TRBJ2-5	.	TGTGCCAGCAGTTCTCTAGCTACGAAAGAGACCCAGTACTTC	CASSSLATKETQYF
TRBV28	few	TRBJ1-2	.	TGTGCCAGCAGCTCTAATAAGGGGGGGGCGATCTATGGCTACACCTTC	CASSSNKGGAIYGYTF
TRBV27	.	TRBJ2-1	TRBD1	TGTGCCAGCAGTTTAGGGACAGGGAATTCTGGCTACAATGAGCAGTTCTTC	CASSLGTGNSGYNEQFF
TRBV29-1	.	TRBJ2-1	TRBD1	TGCAGCGTCGGACAGGATACCTACAATGAGCAGTTCTTC	CSVGQDTYNEQFF
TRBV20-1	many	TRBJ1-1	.	TGCAGTGCTACAGGGACATCCAACCCTGAAGCTTTCTTT	CSATGTSNPEAFF
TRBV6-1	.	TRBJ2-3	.	TGTGCCAGCAGTGAGACCTATAGCACAGATACGCAGTATTTT	CASSETYSTDTQYF
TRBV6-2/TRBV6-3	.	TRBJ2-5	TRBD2	TGTGCCAGCACCCTAGCGGGGGCCCTAGGGACCCAGTACTTC	CASTLAGALGTQYF
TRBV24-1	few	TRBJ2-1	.	TGTGCCACCAGTGAAGGGAGCTCCTACAATGAGCAGTTCTTC	CATSEGSSYNEQFF
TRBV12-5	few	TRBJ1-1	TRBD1	TGTGCTAGTGGTTCCAGGACAGGGGGCGCGGTCACTGAAGCTTTCTTT	CASGSRTGGAVTEAFF
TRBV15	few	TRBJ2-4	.	TGTGCCACCAGCAGAGAGGGTTTCGGAGACATTCAGTACTTC	CATSREGFGDIQYF
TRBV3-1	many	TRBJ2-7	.	TGTGCCAGCAGCCAAGGCCCCTACGAGCAGTACTTC	CASSQGPYEQYF
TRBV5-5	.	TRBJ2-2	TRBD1	TGTGCCAGCAGCTTCGGACAGGGATGGGCCGGGGAGCTGTTTTTT	CASSFGQGWAGELFF
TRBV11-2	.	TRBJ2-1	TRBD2	TGTGCCAGCAGCCCCTGGATAGAGGCTAGCGGTTACAATGAGCAGTTCTTC	CASSPWIEASGYNEQFF
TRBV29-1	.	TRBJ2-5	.	TGCAGCGTTATAAGTAGGGGACGCTTCCAAGGAGAGACCCAGTACTTC	CSVISRGRFQGETQYF
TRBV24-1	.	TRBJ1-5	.	TGTGCCACCAGTGATGCCGCAGAAGCAGGGGAGTATGGTCAGCCCCAGCATTTT	CATSDAAEAGEYGQPQHF
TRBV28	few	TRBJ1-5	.	TGTGCCAGCCGGAGCGGCGGGCAGCCCCAGCATTTT	CASRSGGQPQHF
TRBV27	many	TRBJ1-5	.	TGTGCCAGCAGGGGCAGGGCGGACAATCAGCCCCAGCATTTT	CASRGRADNQPQHF
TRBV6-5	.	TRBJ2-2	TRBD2	TGTGCCAGCAGTCCCCCGGGGGGTGCCGGGGAGCTGTTTTTT	CASSPPGGAGELFF
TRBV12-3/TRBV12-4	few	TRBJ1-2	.	TGTGCCAGCAGGGGCAGAGCTTATGGCTACACCTTC	CASRGRAYGYTF
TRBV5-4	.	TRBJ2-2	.	TGTGCCAGCAGCCCCGTGAGAGAAAAAGGCTTGGAGCTGTTTTTT	CASSPVREKGLELFF
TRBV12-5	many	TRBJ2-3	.	TGTGCTAGTGGTTACTACCAGGATACGCAGTATTTT	CASGYYQDTQYF
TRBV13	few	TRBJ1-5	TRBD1	TGTGCCAGCAGCGCCGGGACAGGGGGCCTCAATCAGCCCCAGCATTTT	CASSAGTGGLNQPQHF
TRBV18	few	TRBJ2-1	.	TGTGCCAGCTCACCACCAGGGAGGAATGAGCAGTTCTTC	CASSPPGRNEQFF
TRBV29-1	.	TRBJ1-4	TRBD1	TGCAGCGTTGAAGATTCCGTCGGAACCAGGGGGGAAAAACTGTTTTTT	CSVEDSVGTRGEKLFF
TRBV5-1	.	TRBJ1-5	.	TGCGCCAGCAGCTGGGGCGGCGGGGATCAGCCCCAGCATTTT	CASSWGGGDQPQHF
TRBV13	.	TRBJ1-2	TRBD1	TGTGCCAGCAGCTTAAGGGACAGGCTTCCCGGATATGGCTACACCTTC	CASSLRDRLPGYGYTF
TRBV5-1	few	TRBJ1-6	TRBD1	TGCGCCAGCAGCCCCGGGACAGTCCGAAATTCACCCCTCCACTTT	CASSPGTVRNSPLHF
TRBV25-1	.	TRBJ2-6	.	TGTGCCAGCAGTGACCAGAACTCTGGGGCCAACGTCCTGACTTTC	CASSDQNSGANVLTF
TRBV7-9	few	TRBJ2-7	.	TGTGTCAGCGGCCTTGCCGCGGACTACGAGCAGTACTTC	CVSGLAADYEQYF
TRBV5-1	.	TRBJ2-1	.	TGCGCCAGCAGCTTAGAGCGGGCAGACAATGAGCAGTTCTTC	CASSLERADNEQFF
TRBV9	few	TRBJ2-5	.	TGTGCCAGCAGCGTAGGGGGGGGCGGAGAGACCCAGTACTTC	CASSVGGGGETQYF
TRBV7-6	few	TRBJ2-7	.	TGTGCCAGCAGCCCTGGGTCAGGAGGTAGTTACGAGCAGTACTTC	CASSPGSGGSYEQYF